This T cell receptor (beta chain) was observed in a study of human T cells and chemical hapten exposure. In the study overall: Diphenylcyclopropenone was applied weekly to patients' scalps across the roughly 24-week study. Mainly, slight library volume differences in the pool made TCR yields vary. The patch tests put 0.01% DPC on the skin of the upper back and were read 6 days later.

CDR1 is SEHNR, CDR2 FQNEAQ, per germline (reference sequence). The length of the CDR3 is 14 residues. After removal of 5 bases from V and 8 bases from J, the junction contained 8 bases not matched to a gene. TCRdb independently ran MiXCR on the RACE reads; one entry per CDR3 protein. The sample lists roughly 380,000 distinct CDR3 sequences; roughly 4.6% were seen once. Time point in this sample: pre-sensitization, week 0. As to treatment: therapeutic diphenylcyclopropenone sensitization with weekly scalp DPC. Donation of samples came from alopecia patients who were 18 to 70 years old and suitable for DPC. This clonotype appeared a few times.

The input for sequencing was whole blood, taken in connection with sensitization to the hapten diphenylcyclopropenone (DPC). The chain uses TRBV7-9 and TRBJ1-1, with 10 bases matching TRBD1. This TCR came from a woman in her forties or fifties with alopecia areata. Some clones in this sample may be carry-over from other donors' samples. CDR3 sequence reads: CASSTDRGAREAFF. The CDR3 coding sequence is TGTGCCAGCAGCACGGACAGGGGGGCGCGAGAAGCTTTCTTT.